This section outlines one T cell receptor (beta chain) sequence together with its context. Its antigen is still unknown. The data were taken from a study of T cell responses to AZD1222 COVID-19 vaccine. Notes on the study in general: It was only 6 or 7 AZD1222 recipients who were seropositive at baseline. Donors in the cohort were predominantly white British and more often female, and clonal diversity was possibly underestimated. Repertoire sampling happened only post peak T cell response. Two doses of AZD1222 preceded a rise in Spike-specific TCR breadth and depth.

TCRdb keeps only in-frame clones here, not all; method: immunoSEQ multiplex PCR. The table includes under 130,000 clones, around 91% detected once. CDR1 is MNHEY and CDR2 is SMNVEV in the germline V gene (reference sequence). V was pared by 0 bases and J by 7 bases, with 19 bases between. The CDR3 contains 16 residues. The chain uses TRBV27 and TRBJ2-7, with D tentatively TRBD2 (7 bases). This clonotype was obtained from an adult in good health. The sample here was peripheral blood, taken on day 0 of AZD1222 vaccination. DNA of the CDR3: TGTGCCAGCAGTTTATCGTCGGGCGGGGGCATCGGAGAGCAGTACTTC. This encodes CASSLSSGGGIGEQYF.